This TCR beta chain was identified during a study of control samples from healthy donors and cancer patients. Notes on this clone: The sample holds other DNA sequences that translate to the same CDR3.

The repertoire was sequenced with immunoSEQ multiplex PCR; TCRdb's copy has only in-frame clones and lacks some. The sample has about 110,000 clones; more than 85% are singletons. Per germline, CDR1 SEHNR and CDR2 FQNEAQ (reference sequence). This CDR3 contains 14 residues. V was cut by 8 bases and J by 4 bases, with 12 bases left in between. This rearrangement joins TRBV7-9 to TRBJ2-6, with D maybe TRBD2 (7 bases). The clonotype comes from a woman aged 50 to 65 in good health. The sequenced material came from blood. The CDR3 DNA reads as TGTGCCAGCCAAAGGGGGGGCGGGGCCAACGTCCTGACTTTC. This sequence encodes CASQRGGGANVLTF.